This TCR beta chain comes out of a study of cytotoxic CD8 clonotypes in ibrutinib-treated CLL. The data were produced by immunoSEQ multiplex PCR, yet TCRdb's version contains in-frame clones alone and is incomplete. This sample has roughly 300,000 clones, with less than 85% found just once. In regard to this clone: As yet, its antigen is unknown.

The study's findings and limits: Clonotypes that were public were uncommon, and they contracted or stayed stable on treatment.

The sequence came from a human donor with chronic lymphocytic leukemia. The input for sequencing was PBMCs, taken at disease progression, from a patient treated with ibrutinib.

The CDR3 DNA sequence: TGTGCCAGCAGTTTTAGTAGCGGGAAAGACGAGCAGTACTTC. Protein sequence: CASSFSSGKDEQYF. The V and J genes are TRBV28 and TRBJ2-7; 8 positions match TRBD2. The CDR3 is 14 residues long. Germline-derived CDR1 and CDR2 are MDHEN and SYDVKM. V lost 3 bases to trimming and J lost 5 bases; unmatched junction nucleotides: 6.